This T cell receptor (beta chain) was identified in a study of T cells in Graves' hyperthyroidism and ophthalmopathy. Amplified TCR beta CDR3 regions came from RNA transcripts. First-round RT-PCR of the TCR CDR3 relied on the HTBI primer set. TCRdb fed the multiplex PCR reads into MiXCR, producing one record per CDR3 protein. The data contain fewer than 650,000 distinct CDR3 sequences, around 15% of them singletons. The CDR3 loop spans 17 amino acids. Germline values: CDR1 SGHAT, CDR2 FQDESV (reference sequence). A note on this clonotype: A much larger clone lies one base from this, so it may be a read error.

The V call is TRBV11-1, the J call TRBJ2-1; D perhaps matches TRBD2 (5 bases). The clonotype was recovered from a woman aged 40 to 50 with Graves' hyperthyroidism. The sequencing sample was made of blood. This CDR3 is CASSPEGLPHSYSEQFF. Here the CDR3 DNA reads TGTGCCAGCAGCCCAGAGGGCCTCCCTCACTCCTACAGTGAGCAGTTCTTC.